Listed below are T cell receptor beta chains from one sample, sequenced in a study of T cell repertoires in cytomegalovirus infection. TCRdb passed the reads through MiXCR, listing each CDR3 protein once. The profile shows fewer than 200,000 distinct CDR3 sequences, approximately 15% of them singletons. Sample: PBMCs. Receptor source: a human donor in good health (CMV status not recorded). Some clones in this sample may be carry-over from other donors' samples. The CDR3 runs from the conserved cysteine through the conserved F or W. A D gene is named only where the DNA matches it firmly. Clone size is given for some rows only: seen once, a few or many times, or a class if the clone is expanded.

v_call	clone_size	j_call	d_call	cdr3_nt	cdr3_aa
TRBV7-2	many	TRBJ1-5	NA	TGTGCCAGCAGCCGAGGGGCAAAGAATCAGCCCCAGCATTTT	CASSRGAKNQPQHF
TRBV2	NA	TRBJ2-1	NA	TGTGCCAACATGGGGCGGGGGCTTAGCTCCTACAATGAGCAGTTCTTC	CANMGRGLSSYNEQFF
TRBV28	NA	TRBJ2-6	NA	TGTGCCAGCAGTCGCACTGCCGGGGGCGGGTACTCTGGGGCCAACGTCCTGACTTTC	CASSRTAGGGYSGANVLTF
TRBV6-2/TRBV6-3	many	TRBJ2-1	NA	TGTGCCAGCAGGCTCATCGGGACAAAAAAAGGGAATGAGCAGTTCTTC	CASRLIGTKKGNEQFF
TRBV2	NA	TRBJ2-7	TRBD1	TGTGCCAGCAGTGAAGGTCGGACAGGGGGCGACGAGCAGTACTTC	CASSEGRTGGDEQYF
TRBV7-2	NA	TRBJ2-3	NA	TGTGCCAGCAGCTTCCAGGACACGCAGTATTTT	CASSFQDTQYF
TRBV11-2	many	TRBJ1-5	NA	TGTGCCAGCAGCTTAGACTCAATGGGGGCGGCGGAGCCCCAGCATTTT	CASSLDSMGAAEPQHF
TRBV29-1	NA	TRBJ2-1	NA	TGCAGCGTTTCTACAGGGAGCGGGGCAAATGAGCAGTTCTTC	CSVSTGSGANEQFF
TRBV7-3	many	TRBJ2-1	NA	TGTGCCAGCAGCTTAAACTCGGGGCGGGGCTCCTACAATGAGCAGTTCTTC	CASSLNSGRGSYNEQFF
TRBV19	many	TRBJ1-2	NA	TGTGCCAGTAGTGAGGATCCGGGGGTTTATGGCTACACCTTC	CASSEDPGVYGYTF
TRBV12-3/TRBV12-4	many	TRBJ1-4	TRBD1	TGTGCCAGCAGACAAAACCGGGACAGAAATGAAAAACTGTTTTTT	CASRQNRDRNEKLFF
TRBV18	NA	TRBJ2-7	NA	TGTGCCAGCTCACCACGAGAGGTCCTAGGGGAGCAGTACTTC	CASSPREVLGEQYF
TRBV29-1	NA	TRBJ1-1	NA	TGCAGCGTTGGGGGCCCCGGTGGAGAAGCTTTCTTT	CSVGGPGGEAFF
TRBV7-2	many	TRBJ1-5	NA	TGTGCCAGCAGCTTACGAATTAACAGCAATCAGCCCCAGCATTTT	CASSLRINSNQPQHF
TRBV29-1	few	TRBJ2-6	TRBD1	TGCAGCGTGACTACTTCCGGGACAGGGGGGCCCGGGGCCAACGTCCTGACTTTC	CSVTTSGTGGPGANVLTF
TRBV7-2	NA	TRBJ1-1	NA	TGTGCCAGCAGCTTAGCGCTGACAGTTGAAGCTTTCTTT	CASSLALTVEAFF
TRBV7-2	many	TRBJ2-7	TRBD1	TGTGCCAGCAGCTATACGACAGGGACCTACGAGCAGTACTTC	CASSYTTGTYEQYF
TRBV7-2	many	TRBJ2-7	TRBD2	TGTGCCAGCAGCTTAATTAGCGGGACTACCTACGAGCAGTACTTC	CASSLISGTTYEQYF
TRBV12-3/TRBV12-4	NA	TRBJ2-7	TRBD2	TGTGCCAGCACCGCCCTAGCGGGAGCGCCTACAAAGCAGTACTTC	CASTALAGAPTKQYF
TRBV5-1	few	TRBJ2-2	TRBD1	TGCGCCAGCAGCTTGACCAGACAGGGGACGAACACCGGGGAGCTGTTTTTT	CASSLTRQGTNTGELFF
TRBV4-2	NA	TRBJ2-3	NA	TGTGCCAGCAGCATAGAAGATACGCAGTATTTT	CASSIEDTQYF
TRBV24-1	many	TRBJ1-2	TRBD1	TGTGCCACCAGTGATGCCCGGGACAGGGGAGGTGGCTACACCTTC	CATSDARDRGGGYTF
TRBV19	many	TRBJ1-2	TRBD1	TGTGCCAGTAGTACTGGGACAGGGGGACTTAACTATGGCTACACCTTC	CASSTGTGGLNYGYTF
TRBV7-9	many	TRBJ1-5	NA	TGTGCCAGCAGCTTAGCCAATCAGCCCCAGCATTTT	CASSLANQPQHF
TRBV28	few	TRBJ2-1	TRBD2	TGTGCCAGCAGTTTAAGAGCGGGAGGCCGCGATGAGCAGTTCTTC	CASSLRAGGRDEQFF
TRBV7-2	many	TRBJ2-7	NA	TGTGCCAGCAGCTTACGGCTAGCCACGAAGCAGTACTTC	CASSLRLATKQYF
TRBV20-1	NA	TRBJ2-6	NA	TGCAGTGCTTTTGGAGGTACAGGTGCGGGGGCCAACGTCCTGACTTTC	CSAFGGTGAGANVLTF
TRBV27	many	TRBJ2-7	TRBD1	TGTGCCAGCAGTGGGGGGACAGGACGCTTCTACGAGCAGTACTTC	CASSGGTGRFYEQYF
TRBV13	NA	TRBJ2-7	TRBD1	TGTACCAGCAGCGGCCGACAGGGGCGGTACGAGCAGTACTTC	CTSSGRQGRYEQYF
TRBV7-2	many	TRBJ1-2	TRBD1	TGTGCCAGCAGCTCAGTGACAGGGGGCGCAGGGTATGGCTACACCTTC	CASSSVTGGAGYGYTF
TRBV20-1	few	TRBJ2-1	NA	TGCAGTGCTAGAGACAGTAGCTCCTACAATGAGCAGTTCTTC	CSARDSSSYNEQFF
TRBV12-3/TRBV12-4	many	TRBJ2-5	NA	TGTGCCAGCACCATGGCAGGGGAGACCCAGTACTTC	CASTMAGETQYF
TRBV29-1	many	TRBJ2-3	NA	TGCAGCGTGGGCCACACAGATACGCAGTATTTT	CSVGHTDTQYF
TRBV7-9	many	TRBJ2-3	NA	TGTGCCAGTCTGGCGGGACCGGCAGATACGCAGTATTTT	CASLAGPADTQYF
TRBV7-2	many	TRBJ1-6	TRBD1	TGTGCCAGCAGCCCCCGGGGGACAGGGACTGGATCACCCCTCCACTTT	CASSPRGTGTGSPLHF